This TCR beta chain was identified in a study of PD-1 blockade in classical Hodgkin lymphoma (dated by TCRdb to 2018 to 2020). As for the study more broadly: Nivolumab dosing was 3 mg/kg intravenously every 2 weeks, continuing until either disease progression or unacceptable toxicity. The study used CyTOF and TCR beta sequencing to define a peripheral blood immune signature of response to PD-1 blockade in classical Hodgkin lymphoma.

Results the study describes overall, beyond this receptor: Baseline TCR diversity was reported to be lower in newly diagnosed patients than in healthy donors and to be lower still in relapsed/refractory patients. By C4D1, a significant rise was seen in CD4+ TCR diversity but not in CD8+ TCR diversity (p=0.0027 vs p=0.16), and the rise was most apparent among complete responders (p=0.02). Lower diversity was seen in patients whose nivolumab began less than 1 year after ASCT, and these patients were left out of later analyses so that immune reconstitution would not confound the results. Trial patients with a complete response had baseline diversity similar to that of newly diagnosed patients, while partial responders and progressors had significantly lower diversity. Only a single clinical trial cohort was studied, and what caused the repertoire differences, possibly disease activity or prior therapy, remained undefined.

V was cut back by 4 bases and J by 5 bases, leaving a gap of 14 bases between them. The cysteine opens and the phenylalanine closes a CDR3 of 14 amino acids. The kept DNA is CDR3 alone, 42 bases in frame from the first base. The germline V gene (reference sequence) supplies CDR1 PRHDT and CDR2 FYEKMQ. Notes on this clone: Its recognized antigen is unknown. No clone much larger than this one lies a single base away; base qualities are absent.

In light of the paper, this sample's time point label describes: cycle 1 day 1 (C1D1), immediately before nivolumab initiation. Every trial patient had relapsed after autologous stem cell transplantation, and cohorts A, B and C differed in prior brentuximab vedotin exposure. The trial cohort comprised a few dozen patients with relapsed/refractory classical Hodgkin lymphoma whose best overall responses were complete response, partial response or progressive disease. Trial patients were treated with single-agent nivolumab in the multi-cohort phase II CheckMate 205 trial. An independent review committee assessed best overall response using the 2007 International Working Group response criteria. Trial PBMCs were obtained immediately prior to nivolumab initiation (C1D1) and on therapy at cycle 2 day 1 and cycle 4 day 1. Peripheral blood was collected in 8 mL Vacutainer Cell Preparation Tubes, from which PBMCs were isolated by centrifugation and then cryopreserved.

The Qiagen DNeasy kit was used to extract genomic DNA both from unsorted PBMCs and from the negatively selected CD4+ and CD8+ fractions. TCR beta CDR3 regions were amplified by immunoSEQ multiplex PCR using primers annealing to V and J segments. A synthetic immune receptor repertoire was used to minimize amplification bias, and remaining bias was computationally removed after sequencing. Concerning the study's data processing: Custom Python scripts were used to quantify repertoire diversity as the Shannon entropy index. Unsorted, CD4+ and CD8+ repertoires were examined separately, except in combined analyses, for which CD4+ and CD8+ sequences were merged in silico. Clonal expansion was defined as at least a 2-fold frequency increase after treatment relative to C1D1, with a pseudocount of 0.5 for undetected baseline clones. Singleton clones were defined as clones with 0 or 1 copy at C1D1, and non-singleton clones were defined as clones with 2 or more copies. Clones expanded in unsorted samples were labelled as CD4+, CD8+ or unknown by matching protein sequences in sorted samples from the same patient. Diversity changes from C1D1 to C4D1 were tested in paired samples using Wilcoxon tests. TCRdb provides this immuneACCESS table in a form limited to in-frame rearrangements. Some clones are lacking; in checked studies, under half of them reflect an unresolved V gene, and why the rest are absent is not known. The V and J calls and clone size are taken from that table; D and trimming were inferred from the DNA. This sample comprises fewer than 65,000 clones, about 88% of them detected only once. The ten most abundant clones make up roughly a tenth of the sample.

The chain joins TRBV13 to TRBJ2-5, with the D gene call left open. Sequences were derived from peripheral blood mononuclear cells (PBMCs), sampled at baseline. The receptor was derived from a human donor with classical Hodgkin lymphoma. The encoded CDR3 is CASSWNALGETQYF. The nucleotide sequence reads as follows: TGTGCCAGCAGCTGGAACGCGCTGGGCGAGACCCAGTACTTC.